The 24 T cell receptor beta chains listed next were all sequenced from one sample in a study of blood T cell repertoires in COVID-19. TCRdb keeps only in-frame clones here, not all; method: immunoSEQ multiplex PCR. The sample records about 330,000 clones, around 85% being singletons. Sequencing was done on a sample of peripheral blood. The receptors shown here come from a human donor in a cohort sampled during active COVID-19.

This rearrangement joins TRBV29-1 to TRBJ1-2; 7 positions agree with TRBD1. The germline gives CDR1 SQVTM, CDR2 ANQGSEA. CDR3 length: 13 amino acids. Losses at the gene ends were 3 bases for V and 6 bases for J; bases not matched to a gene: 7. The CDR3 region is CSVDEQGFDGYTF. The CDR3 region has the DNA TGCAGCGTTGACGAACAGGGGTTCGATGGCTACACCTTC.

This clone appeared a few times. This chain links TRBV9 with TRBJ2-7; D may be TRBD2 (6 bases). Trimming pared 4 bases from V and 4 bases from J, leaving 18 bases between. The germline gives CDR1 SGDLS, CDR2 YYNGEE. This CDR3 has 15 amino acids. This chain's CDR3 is CASSPLWGGNYEQYF. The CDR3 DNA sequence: TGTGCCAGCAGCCCTCTCTGGGGAGGCAATTACGAGCAGTACTTC.

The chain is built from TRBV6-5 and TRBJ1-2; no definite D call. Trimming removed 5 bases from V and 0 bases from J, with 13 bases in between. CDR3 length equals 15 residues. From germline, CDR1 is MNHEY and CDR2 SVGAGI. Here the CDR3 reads CASSREWEANYGYTF. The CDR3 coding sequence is TGTGCCAGCAGTCGTGAGTGGGAGGCTAACTATGGCTACACCTTC.

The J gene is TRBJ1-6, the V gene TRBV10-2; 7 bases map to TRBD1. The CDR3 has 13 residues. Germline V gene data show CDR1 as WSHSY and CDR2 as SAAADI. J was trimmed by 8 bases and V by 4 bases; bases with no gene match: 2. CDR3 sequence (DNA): TGCGCCAGCAGTGTACAGGGGCATTCACCCCTCCACTTT. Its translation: CASSVQGHSPLHF.

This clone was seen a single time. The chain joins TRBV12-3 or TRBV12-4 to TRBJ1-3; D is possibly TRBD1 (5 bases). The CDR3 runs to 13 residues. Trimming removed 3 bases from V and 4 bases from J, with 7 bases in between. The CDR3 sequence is CASSFGGGNTIYF. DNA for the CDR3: TGTGCCAGCAGTTTCGGGGGAGGAAACACCATATATTTT.

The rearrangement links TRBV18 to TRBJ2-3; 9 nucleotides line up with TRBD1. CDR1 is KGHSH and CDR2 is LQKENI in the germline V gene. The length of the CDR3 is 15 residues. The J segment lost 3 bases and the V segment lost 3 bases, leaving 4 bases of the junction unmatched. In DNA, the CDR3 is TGTGCCAGCTCACCGGGACAGGGCCGAACAGATACGCAGTATTTT. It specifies CASSPGQGRTDTQYF. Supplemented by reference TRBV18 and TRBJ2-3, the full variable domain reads NAGVMQNPRHLVRRRGQEARLRCSPMKGHSHVYWYRQLPEEGLKFMVYLQKENIIDESGMPKERFSAEFPKEGPSILRIQQVVRGDSAAYFCASSPGQGRTDTQYFGPGTRLTVL.

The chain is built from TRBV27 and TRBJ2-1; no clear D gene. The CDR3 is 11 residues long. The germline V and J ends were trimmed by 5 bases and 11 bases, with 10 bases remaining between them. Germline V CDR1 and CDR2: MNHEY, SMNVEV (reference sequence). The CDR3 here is CASSNGWKQFF. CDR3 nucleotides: TGTGCCAGCAGTAACGGGTGGAAGCAGTTCTTC.

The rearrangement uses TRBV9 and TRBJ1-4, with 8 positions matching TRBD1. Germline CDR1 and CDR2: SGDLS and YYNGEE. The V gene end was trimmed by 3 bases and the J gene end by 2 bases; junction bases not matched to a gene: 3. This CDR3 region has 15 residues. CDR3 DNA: TGTGCCAGCAGCGGTAGGACAGGGACTAATGAAAAACTGTTTTTT. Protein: CASSGRTGTNEKLFF.

This CDR3 reads CASSTDRGRGELFF. The DNA of the CDR3 is TGTGCCAGTAGCACGGACAGGGGGAGAGGGGAGCTGTTTTTT. The chain employs TRBV19 and TRBJ2-2; 10 bases align to TRBD1. V was pared by 6 bases and J by 8 bases, with 6 bases of the junction left unmatched. Germline V gives CDR1 LNHDA, CDR2 SQIVND (reference sequence). This CDR3 has 14 residues. The variable domain in full, completed from reference TRBV19 and TRBJ2-2, reads DGGITQSPKYLFRKEGQNVTLSCEQNLNHDAMYWYRQDPGQGLRLIYYSQIVNDFQKGDIAEGYSVSREKKESFPLTVTSAQKNPTAFYLCASSTDRGRGELFFGEGSRLTVL.

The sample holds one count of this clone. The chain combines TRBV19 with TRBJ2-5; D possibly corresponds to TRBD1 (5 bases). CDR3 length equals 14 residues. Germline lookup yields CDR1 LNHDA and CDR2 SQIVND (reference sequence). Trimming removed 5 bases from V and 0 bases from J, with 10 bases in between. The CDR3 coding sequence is TGTGCCAGTAGTCCATTGGACAACCAAGAGACCCAGTACTTC. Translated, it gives CASSPLDNQETQYF.

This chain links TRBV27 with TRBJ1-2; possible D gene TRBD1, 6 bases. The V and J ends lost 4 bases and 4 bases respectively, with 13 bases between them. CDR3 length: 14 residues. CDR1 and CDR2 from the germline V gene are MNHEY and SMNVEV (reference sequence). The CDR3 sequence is CASSSQGSAYGYTF. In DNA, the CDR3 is TGTGCCAGCAGTTCCCAGGGGTCGGCCTATGGCTACACCTTC.

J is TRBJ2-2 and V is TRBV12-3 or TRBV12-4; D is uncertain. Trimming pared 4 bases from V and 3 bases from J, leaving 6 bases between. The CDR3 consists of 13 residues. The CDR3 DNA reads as TGTGCCAGCAGTTACTCCGACACCGGGGAGCTGTTTTTT. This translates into CASSYSDTGELFF.

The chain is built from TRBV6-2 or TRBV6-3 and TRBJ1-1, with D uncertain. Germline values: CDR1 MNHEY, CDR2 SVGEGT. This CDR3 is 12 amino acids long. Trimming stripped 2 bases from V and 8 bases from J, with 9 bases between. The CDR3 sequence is CASSYRWAEAFF. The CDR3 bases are TGTGCCAGCAGTTACAGGTGGGCCGAAGCTTTCTTT.

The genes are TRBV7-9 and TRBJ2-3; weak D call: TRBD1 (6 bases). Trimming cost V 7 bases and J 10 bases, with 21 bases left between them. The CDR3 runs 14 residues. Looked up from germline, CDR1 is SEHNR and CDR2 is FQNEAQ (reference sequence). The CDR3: CASTPWGPGKSQYF. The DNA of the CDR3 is TGTGCCAGCACCCCCTGGGGGCCGGGCAAATCGCAGTATTTT.

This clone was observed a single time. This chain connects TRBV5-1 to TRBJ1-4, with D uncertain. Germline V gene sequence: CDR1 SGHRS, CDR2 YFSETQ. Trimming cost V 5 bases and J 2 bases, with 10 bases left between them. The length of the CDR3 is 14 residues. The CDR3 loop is CASRSGHTNEKLFF. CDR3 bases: TGCGCCAGCAGGTCAGGTCACACTAATGAAAAACTGTTTTTT.

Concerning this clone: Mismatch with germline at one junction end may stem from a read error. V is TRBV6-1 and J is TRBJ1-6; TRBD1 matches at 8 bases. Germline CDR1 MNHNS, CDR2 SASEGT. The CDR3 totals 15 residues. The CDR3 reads CASREDQGANSPLHF. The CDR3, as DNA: TGTGCCAGCAGAGAAGATCAGGGGGCGAATTCACCCCTCCACTTT.

CDR3 protein: CASSLTGGWDEKLFF. CDR3 bases: TGTGCCAGCAGCCTCACAGGGGGTTGGGATGAAAAACTGTTTTTT. The chain uses TRBV7-9 and TRBJ1-4, with 8 bases lining up with TRBD1. Germline lookup yields CDR1 SEHNR and CDR2 FQNEAQ (reference sequence). After removal of 5 bases from V and 6 bases from J, the junction contained 8 bases not matched to a gene. The CDR3 runs to 15 residues.

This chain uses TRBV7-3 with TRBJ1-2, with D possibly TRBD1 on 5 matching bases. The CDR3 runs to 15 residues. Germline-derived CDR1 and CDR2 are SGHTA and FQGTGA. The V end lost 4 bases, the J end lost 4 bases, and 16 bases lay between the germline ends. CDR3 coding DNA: TGTGCCAGCAGCTCCCAGACTCAGGGTGGCTATGGCTACACCTTC. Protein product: CASSSQTQGGYGYTF.

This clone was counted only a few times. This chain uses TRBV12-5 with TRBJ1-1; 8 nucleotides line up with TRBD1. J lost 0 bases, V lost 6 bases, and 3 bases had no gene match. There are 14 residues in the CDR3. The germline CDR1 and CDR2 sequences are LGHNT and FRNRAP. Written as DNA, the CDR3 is TGTGCTAGTGGGCGGGACAGGATGAACACTGAAGCTTTCTTT. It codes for CASGRDRMNTEAFF.

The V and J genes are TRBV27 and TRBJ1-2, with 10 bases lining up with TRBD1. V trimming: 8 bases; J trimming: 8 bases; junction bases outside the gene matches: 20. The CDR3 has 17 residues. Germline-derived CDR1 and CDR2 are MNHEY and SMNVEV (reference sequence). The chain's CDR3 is CASSIGAAGTGVGGYTF. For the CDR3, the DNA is TGTGCCAGCTCCATAGGTGCCGCCGGGACAGGGGTTGGAGGCTACACCTTC.

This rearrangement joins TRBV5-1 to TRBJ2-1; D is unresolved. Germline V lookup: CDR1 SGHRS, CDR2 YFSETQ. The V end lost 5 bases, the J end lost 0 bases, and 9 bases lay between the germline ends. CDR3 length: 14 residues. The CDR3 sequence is CASRVAASYNEQFF. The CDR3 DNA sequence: TGCGCCAGCAGGGTGGCGGCCTCCTACAATGAGCAGTTCTTC. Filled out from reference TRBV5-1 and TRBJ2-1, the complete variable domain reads KAGVTQTPRYLIKTRGQQVTLSCSPISGHRSVSWYQQTPGQGLQFLFEYFSETQRNKGNFPGRFSGRQFSNSRSEMNVSTLELGDSALYLCASRVAASYNEQFFGPGTRLTVL.

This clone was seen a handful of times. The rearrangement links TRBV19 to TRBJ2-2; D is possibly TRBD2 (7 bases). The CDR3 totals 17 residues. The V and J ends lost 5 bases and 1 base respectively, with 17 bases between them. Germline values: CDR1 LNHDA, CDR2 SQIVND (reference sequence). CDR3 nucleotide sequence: TGTGCCAGTAGTGTAGGCGGGGGCAGACTGAACACCGGGGAGCTGTTTTTT. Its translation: CASSVGGGRLNTGELFF. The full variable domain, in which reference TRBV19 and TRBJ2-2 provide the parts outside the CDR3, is DGGITQSPKYLFRKEGQNVTLSCEQNLNHDAMYWYRQDPGQGLRLIYYSQIVNDFQKGDIAEGYSVSREKKESFPLTVTSAQKNPTAFYLCASSVGGGRLNTGELFFGEGSRLTVL.

The CDR3 DNA follows: TGTGCCAGCAGCCACCGACAGAGCGTCTCCTACAATGAGCAGTTCTTC. This encodes CASSHRQSVSYNEQFF. This chain connects TRBV7-3 to TRBJ2-1; tentative D call: TRBD1 (5 bases). CDR3 size: 16 residues. Germline V gene sequence: CDR1 SGHTA, CDR2 FQGTGA. V gave up 5 bases and J gave up 0 bases, with 14 bases separating them.

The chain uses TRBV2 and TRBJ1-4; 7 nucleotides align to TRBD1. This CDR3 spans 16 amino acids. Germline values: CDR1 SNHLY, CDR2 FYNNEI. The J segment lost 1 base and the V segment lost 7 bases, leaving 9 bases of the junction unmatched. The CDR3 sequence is CASIPDRTKTNEKLFF. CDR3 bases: TGTGCCAGCATCCCGGACAGGACGAAAACTAATGAAAAACTGTTTTTT.